The present T cell receptor beta chain was sequenced within a study of OX40 agonist ivuxolimab in advanced cancers. About the study: Patients were dosed with the agonistic anti-OX40 (CD134) antibody ivuxolimab.

The table came from immunoSEQ multiplex PCR; TCRdb's copy has only in-frame clones and leaves some out. This sample has around 58,000 clones, with 80% to 90% found just once. This CDR3 spans 16 amino acids. The V end was cut by 4 bases, the J end by 7 bases, with 20 bases between. CDR1 and CDR2 from the germline V gene are SGHRS and YFSETQ. With baseline, cycle 4 day 1, and cycle 7 day 1 as timepoints, blood was sampled. General observations from the study: Relative to CD4+ cells, CD8+ T cells on average had more expanded clones. Clonal expansion in partial responders at 0.1-3.0 mg/kg ranked among the lowest.

Remarks on this clone: Antigen: not known.

Here the sequenced sample was CD4+ or CD8+ T cells sorted from blood, taken in a trial of the OX40 agonist ivuxolimab. This TCR came from an adult with an advanced solid tumor such as melanoma, head and neck, liver or kidney cancer. The rearrangement joins TRBV5-1 to TRBJ1-4, with a weak D call TRBD1 (5 bases). CDR3 coding DNA: TGCGCCAGCAGCCTAGACCGGGACCCTGAGGGTGAAAAACTGTTTTTT. This gives the protein CASSLDRDPEGEKLFF.